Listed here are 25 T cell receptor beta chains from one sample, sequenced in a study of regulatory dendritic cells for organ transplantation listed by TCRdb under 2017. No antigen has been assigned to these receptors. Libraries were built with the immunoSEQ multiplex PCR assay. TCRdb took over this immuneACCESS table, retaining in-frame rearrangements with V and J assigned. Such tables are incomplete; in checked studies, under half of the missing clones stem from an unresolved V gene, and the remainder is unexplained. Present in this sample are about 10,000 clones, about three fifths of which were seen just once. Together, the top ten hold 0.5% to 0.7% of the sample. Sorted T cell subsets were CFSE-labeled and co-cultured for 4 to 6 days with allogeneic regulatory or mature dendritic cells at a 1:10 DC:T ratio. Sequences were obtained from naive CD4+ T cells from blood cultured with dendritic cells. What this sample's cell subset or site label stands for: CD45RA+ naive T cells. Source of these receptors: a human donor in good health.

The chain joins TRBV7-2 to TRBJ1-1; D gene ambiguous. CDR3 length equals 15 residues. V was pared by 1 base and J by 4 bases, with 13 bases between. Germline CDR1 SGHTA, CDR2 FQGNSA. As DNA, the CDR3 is TGTGCCAGCAGCTTAGTCGGGAAGGTGTCCACTGAAGCTTTCTTT. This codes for CASSLVGKVSTEAFF.

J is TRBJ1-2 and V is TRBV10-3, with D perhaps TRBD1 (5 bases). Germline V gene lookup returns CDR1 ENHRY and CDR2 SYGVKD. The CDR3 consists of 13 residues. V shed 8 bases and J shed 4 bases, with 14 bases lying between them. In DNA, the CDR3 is TGTGCCATCCTCGACTGGGGGGGCTATGGCTACACCTTC. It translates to CAILDWGGYGYTF.

The CDR3 DNA reads as TGTGCCAGCGGGACACAAGCTAACTATGGCTACACCTTC. Residues: CASGTQANYGYTF. V usage is TRBV14 and J usage is TRBJ1-2; D possibly corresponds to TRBD1 (6 bases). The CDR3 length is 13 residues. Germline loops: CDR1 SGHDN, CDR2 FVKESK. Deletions cut 8 bases from V and 0 bases from J, with 10 bases between.

Here the CDR3 reads CASSLQYGTNEKLFF. The CDR3 DNA reads TGTGCCAGCAGCCTACAGTACGGAACTAATGAAAAACTGTTTTTT. The chain carries TRBV7-9 and TRBJ1-4; D is unresolved. Germline-derived CDR1 and CDR2 are SEHNR and FQNEAQ (reference sequence). The CDR3 is 15 residues long. V lost 5 bases, J lost 1 base, and 11 bases lay in between.

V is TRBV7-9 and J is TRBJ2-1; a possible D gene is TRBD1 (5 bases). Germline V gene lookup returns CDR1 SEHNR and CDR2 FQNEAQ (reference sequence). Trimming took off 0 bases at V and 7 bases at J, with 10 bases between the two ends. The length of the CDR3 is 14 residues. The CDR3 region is CASSLAGRVNEQFF. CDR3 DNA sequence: TGTGCCAGCAGCTTAGCCGGCAGGGTTAATGAGCAGTTCTTC.

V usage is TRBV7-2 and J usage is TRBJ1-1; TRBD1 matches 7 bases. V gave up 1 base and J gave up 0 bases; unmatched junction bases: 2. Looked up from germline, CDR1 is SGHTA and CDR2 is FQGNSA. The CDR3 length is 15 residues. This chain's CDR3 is CASSLVGQMNTEAFF. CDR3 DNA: TGTGCCAGCAGCTTAGTGGGACAGATGAACACTGAAGCTTTCTTT.

The CDR3 DNA reads as TGCGCCAGCAGCATCCGACTAGCGGGGGGGGTCAAGGATACGCAGTATTTT. Translation gives CASSIRLAGGVKDTQYF. The rearrangement joins TRBV5-1 to TRBJ2-3; 14 bases map to TRBD2. Losses at the gene ends were 4 bases for V and 6 bases for J; bases not matched to a gene: 10. This CDR3 contains 17 residues. Germline assignment: CDR1 SGHRS and CDR2 YFSETQ.

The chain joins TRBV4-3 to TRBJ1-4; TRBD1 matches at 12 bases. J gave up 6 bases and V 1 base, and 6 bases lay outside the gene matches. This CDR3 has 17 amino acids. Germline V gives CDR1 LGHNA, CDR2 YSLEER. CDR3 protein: CASSQGGQGAGDEKLFF. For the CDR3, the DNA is TGCGCCAGCAGCCAAGGGGGACAGGGGGCGGGGGATGAAAAACTGTTTTTT.

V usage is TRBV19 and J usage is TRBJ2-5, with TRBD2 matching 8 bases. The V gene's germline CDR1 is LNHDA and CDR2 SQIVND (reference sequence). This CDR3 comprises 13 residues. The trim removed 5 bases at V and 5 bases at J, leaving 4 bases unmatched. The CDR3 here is CASSAGLVETQYF. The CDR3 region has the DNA TGTGCCAGTAGTGCGGGACTAGTTGAGACCCAGTACTTC.

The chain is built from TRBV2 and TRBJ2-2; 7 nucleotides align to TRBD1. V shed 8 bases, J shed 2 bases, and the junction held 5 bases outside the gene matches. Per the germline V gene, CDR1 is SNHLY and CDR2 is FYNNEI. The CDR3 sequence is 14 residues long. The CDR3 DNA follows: TGTGCCAGCTACCGGGACAGCAACACCGGGGAGCTGTTTTTT. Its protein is CASYRDSNTGELFF.

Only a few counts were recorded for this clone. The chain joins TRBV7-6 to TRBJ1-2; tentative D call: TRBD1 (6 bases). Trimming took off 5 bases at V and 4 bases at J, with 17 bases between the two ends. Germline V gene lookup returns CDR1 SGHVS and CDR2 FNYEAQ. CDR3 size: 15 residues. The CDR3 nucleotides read TGTGCCAGCAGCCCGAGGGACATCGACCCCTATGGCTACACCTTC. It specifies CASSPRDIDPYGYTF.

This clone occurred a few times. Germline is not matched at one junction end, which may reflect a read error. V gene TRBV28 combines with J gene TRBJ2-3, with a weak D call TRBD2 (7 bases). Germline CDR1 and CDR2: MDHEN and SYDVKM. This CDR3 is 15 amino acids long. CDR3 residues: CPKILGGAITVTQYF. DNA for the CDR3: TGCCCCAAGATCTTAGGGGGGGCCATCACGGTTACGCAGTATTTT.

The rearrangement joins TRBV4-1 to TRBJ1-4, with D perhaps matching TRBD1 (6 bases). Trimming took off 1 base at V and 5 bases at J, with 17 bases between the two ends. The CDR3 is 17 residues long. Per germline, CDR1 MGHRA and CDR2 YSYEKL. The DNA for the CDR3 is TGCGCCAGCAGCCAAGTCCCAGGACAGTTCGGGAATGAAAAACTGTTTTTT. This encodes CASSQVPGQFGNEKLFF.

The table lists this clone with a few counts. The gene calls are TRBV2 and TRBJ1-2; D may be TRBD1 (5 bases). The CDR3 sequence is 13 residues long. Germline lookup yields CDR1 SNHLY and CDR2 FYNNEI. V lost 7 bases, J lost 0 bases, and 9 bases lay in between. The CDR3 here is CASTPTANYGYTF. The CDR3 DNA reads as TGTGCCAGCACCCCGACAGCTAACTATGGCTACACCTTC.

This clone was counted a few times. CDR3 sequence reads: CASSQGWAGQAFQPQHF. CDR3 nucleotides: TGCGCCAGCAGCCAAGGGTGGGCTGGACAGGCGTTTCAGCCCCAGCATTTT. The chain joins TRBV4-1 to TRBJ1-5; 7 bases are shared with TRBD1. Per the germline V gene, CDR1 is MGHRA and CDR2 is YSYEKL. Trimming removed 1 base from V and 6 bases from J; junction bases left unmatched: 12. This CDR3 spans 17 amino acids.

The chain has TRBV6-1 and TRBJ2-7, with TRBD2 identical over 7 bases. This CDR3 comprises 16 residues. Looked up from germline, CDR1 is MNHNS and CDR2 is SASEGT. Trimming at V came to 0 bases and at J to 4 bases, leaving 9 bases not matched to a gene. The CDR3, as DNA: TGTGCCAGCAGTGAAGCCATCGGGAGGTTTGGGTACGAGCAGTACTTC. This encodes CASSEAIGRFGYEQYF.

CDR3 protein: CASSLGGSYNEQFF. The CDR3, as DNA: TGTGCCAGCAGCTTAGGCGGTTCCTACAATGAGCAGTTCTTC. The chain uses TRBV13 and TRBJ2-1; D call uncertain. Between the trimmed V and J ends, which lost 0 bases and 1 base, there was a span of 4 bases. Germline V gene lookup returns CDR1 PRHDT and CDR2 FYEKMQ (reference sequence). This CDR3 comprises 14 residues.

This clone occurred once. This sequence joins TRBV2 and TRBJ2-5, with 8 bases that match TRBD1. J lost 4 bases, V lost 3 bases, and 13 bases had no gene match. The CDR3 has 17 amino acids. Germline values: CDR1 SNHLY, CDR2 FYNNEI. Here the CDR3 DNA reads TGTGCCAGCAGTGATTTCCAGGGGGCGCCGAACCGAGAGACCCAGTACTTC. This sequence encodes CASSDFQGAPNRETQYF.

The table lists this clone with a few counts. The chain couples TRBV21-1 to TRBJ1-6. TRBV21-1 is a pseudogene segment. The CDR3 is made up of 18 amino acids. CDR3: CASSKSRKESSYNSPLHF. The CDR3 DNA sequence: TGTGCCAGCAGCAAAAGTCGTAAGGAGAGCTCCTATAATTCACCCCTCCACTTT.

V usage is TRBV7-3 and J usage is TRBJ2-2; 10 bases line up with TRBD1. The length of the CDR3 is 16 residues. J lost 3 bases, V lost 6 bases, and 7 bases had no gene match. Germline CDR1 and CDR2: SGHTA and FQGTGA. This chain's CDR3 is CASSRQGAYDTGELFF. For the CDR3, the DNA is TGTGCCAGCAGTCGACAGGGGGCGTACGACACCGGGGAGCTGTTTTTT.

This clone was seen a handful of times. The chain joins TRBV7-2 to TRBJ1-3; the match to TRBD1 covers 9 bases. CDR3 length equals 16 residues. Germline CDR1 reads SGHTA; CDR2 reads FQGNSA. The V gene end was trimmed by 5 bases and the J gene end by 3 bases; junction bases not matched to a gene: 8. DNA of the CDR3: TGTGCCAGCAGCCCTCAACAGGGGGCGCTTGGAAACACCATATATTTT. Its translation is CASSPQQGALGNTIYF. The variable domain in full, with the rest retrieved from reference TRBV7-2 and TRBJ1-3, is GAGVSQSPSNKVTEKGKDVELRCDPISGHTALYWYRQSLGQGLEFLIYFQGNSAPDKSGLPSDRFSAERTGGSVSTLTIQRTQQEDSAVYLCASSPQQGALGNTIYFGEGSWLTVV.

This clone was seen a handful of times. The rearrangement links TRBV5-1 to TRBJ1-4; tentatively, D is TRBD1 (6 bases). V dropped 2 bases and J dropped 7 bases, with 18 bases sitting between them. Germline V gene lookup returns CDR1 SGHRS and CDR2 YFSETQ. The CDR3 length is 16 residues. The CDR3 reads CASSFGSGTYSEKLFF. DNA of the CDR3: TGCGCCAGCAGCTTCGGCTCCGGGACATACAGTGAAAAACTGTTTTTT.

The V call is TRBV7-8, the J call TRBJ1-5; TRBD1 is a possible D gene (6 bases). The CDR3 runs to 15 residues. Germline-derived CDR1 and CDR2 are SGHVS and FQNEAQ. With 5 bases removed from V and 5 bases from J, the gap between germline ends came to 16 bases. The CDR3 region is CASSLDRLGDQPQHF. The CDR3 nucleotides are TGTGCCAGCAGCCTAGACAGGCTTGGGGATCAGCCCCAGCATTTT.

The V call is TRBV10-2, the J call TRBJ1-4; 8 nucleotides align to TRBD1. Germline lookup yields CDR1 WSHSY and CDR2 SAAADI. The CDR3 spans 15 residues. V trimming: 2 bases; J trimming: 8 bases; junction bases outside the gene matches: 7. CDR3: CASSEQWTGYEKLFF. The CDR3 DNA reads TGCGCCAGCAGTGAGCAGTGGACAGGGTACGAAAAACTGTTTTTT.

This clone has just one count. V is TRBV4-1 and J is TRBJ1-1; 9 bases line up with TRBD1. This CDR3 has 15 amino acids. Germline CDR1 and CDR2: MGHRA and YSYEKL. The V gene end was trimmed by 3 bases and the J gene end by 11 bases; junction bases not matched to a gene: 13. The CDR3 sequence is CASSHRPGRDRAAFF. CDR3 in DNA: TGCGCCAGCAGCCACCGACCCGGTCGGGACAGGGCTGCTTTCTTT.